This T cell receptor (beta chain) comes out of a study of T-cell reconstitution after alpha-beta-depleted transplantation in children. General observations from the study: Several hundred graft clones that had expanded were reportedly the source of alpha-beta T cells about two months after transplant. Newly made T cells mostly supplied T-cell counts and diversity one year after transplant. In some patients, recipient T cells and intrathymic progenitors surviving conditioning explained high day-60 diversity.

V dropped 4 bases and J dropped 3 bases, with 13 bases sitting between them. The germline gives CDR1 DFQATT, CDR2 SNEGSKA (reference sequence). The CDR3 extends over 14 amino acids. In regard to this clonotype: Its antigen is still unknown.

The authors prepared the TCRbeta library with unique molecular identifiers. TCRdb analysed the PCR reads with MiXCR anew, one entry per CDR3 protein. The profile covers approximately 520,000 distinct CDR3 sequences, with more than 9.5% appearing a single time and 13% to 15% taken by the ten largest. The J gene is TRBJ2-1, the V gene TRBV20-1; D possibly uses TRBD1 or TRBD2 (5 bases each). The sequenced sample was PBMCs, mostly from graft donor cells, obtained 180 days after TCRalphabeta/CD19-depleted stem cell transplant. This clonotype was sampled from a female patient aged 2 to 10 who had a stem cell transplant for aplastic anemia, so the T cells may come from the graft donor. CDR3 DNA: TGCAGTGCTACCGGGAAGAGGGGCTACAATGAGCAGTTCTTC. Translating it yields CSATGKRGYNEQFF.